This T cell receptor (beta chain) was retrieved from a study of blood T cell repertoires in COVID-19. Study context: Italy, Spain and the United States were the sources of the convalescent and acute COVID-19 samples. From T cells, B-cell-depleted T cells, or PBMCs came the material, which was cDNA or gDNA.

The germline V gene has CDR1 SGHTA and CDR2 FQGNSA. The CDR3 is made up of 15 amino acids. Trimming cost V 7 bases and J 2 bases; bases outside gene matches: 7. In the study's own analysis: Amplification of reference gene primers provided the estimated nucleated cell counts. Here immunoSEQ multiplex PCR was the method, and the copy in TCRdb shows in-frame clones only, minus some. D and trimming were read from the DNA, whereas the V and J calls and clone size are those reported in that table. The data show around 200,000 clones, with 70% to 90% seen just once and 10% held by the top ten. The V call is TRBV7-2, the J call TRBJ2-1; 8 bases are a match to TRBD2. The sequence came from a woman of 80 years or more with acute or convalescent COVID-19. The sample consisted of peripheral blood. The DNA of the CDR3 is TGTGCCAGCAACGTAGAACTAGCGGCCTACAATGAGCAGTTCTTC. It codes for CASNVELAAYNEQFF. Drawing the rest from reference TRBV7-2 and TRBJ2-1, the complete variable domain is GAGVSQSPSNKVTEKGKDVELRCDPISGHTALYWYRQSLGQGLEFLIYFQGNSAPDKSGLPSDRFSAERTGGSVSTLTIQRTQQEDSAVYLCASNVELAAYNEQFFGPGTRLTVL.